This entry lists 14 T cell receptor beta chains sequenced from one sample in a study of shared clonotypes between healthy human individuals. Repertoires were generated with immunoSEQ multiplex PCR, while TCRdb's copy carries only in-frame clones and drops some. Of about 1.9 million clones listed, around 95% are singletons. Terminally differentiated effector memory CD45RA+ cells were excluded by CCR7 positive selection of CD45RO-negative cells. The sequenced sample consisted of naive CD8+ T cells from PBMCs. Source of these receptors: a young man in good health. Some clones in this sample may be carry-over from other donors' samples.

For this clone: The sample has other DNA sequences that encode this CDR3 too. The chain has TRBV6-6 and TRBJ2-1; 7 bases align to TRBD2. There are 13 residues in the CDR3. Germline V CDR1 and CDR2: MNHNY, SVGAGI (reference sequence). V was pared by 4 bases and J by 4 bases, with 1 base of the junction left unmatched. The CDR3: CASSSGRYNEQFF. CDR3 DNA: TGTGCCAGCAGTTCCGGGAGGTACAATGAGCAGTTCTTC.

This chain joins TRBV6-6 and TRBJ1-3; no clear D gene. The ends were cut back, 2 bases at V and 0 bases at J, with 11 bases in the middle. This CDR3 is 16 amino acids long. The germline V gene encodes CDR1 MNHNY and CDR2 SVGAGI (reference sequence). The CDR3 region is CASSYGIPLSGNTIYF. CDR3 coding DNA: TGTGCCAGCAGTTACGGAATTCCGCTCTCTGGAAACACCATATATTTT.

V is TRBV10-3 and J is TRBJ2-1, with 11 positions matching TRBD1. The V gene's germline CDR1 is ENHRY and CDR2 SYGVKD. This CDR3 is built from 16 residues. Trimming removed 1 base from V and 7 bases from J; junction bases left unmatched: 6. The CDR3 nucleotides are TGTGCCATCAGTGAGTTAGCCGGGACAGGGGGAAATGAGCAGTTCTTC. This encodes CAISELAGTGGNEQFF.

The genes are TRBV11-2 and TRBJ2-2; D possibly corresponds to TRBD1 (5 bases). In germline, CDR1 is SGHAT, CDR2 FQNNGV. Trimming removed 8 bases at V and 0 bases at J, with 16 bases between. This CDR3 is 16 amino acids long. The CDR3 nucleotides are TGTGCCAGCGGACAAAGATTAGGGGCGAACACCGGGGAGCTGTTTTTT. Its translation is CASGQRLGANTGELFF.

J is TRBJ1-2 and V is TRBV30, with D unresolved. Germline CDR1 reads GTSNPN; CDR2 reads SVGIG (reference sequence). The CDR3 loop spans 13 amino acids. Trimming pared 2 bases from V and 8 bases from J, leaving 15 bases between. CDR3 loop: CAWSPHGTGGYTF. In DNA form, the CDR3 reads TGTGCCTGGAGTCCACACGGAACCGGGGGCTACACCTTC.

This chain uses TRBV10-2 with TRBJ2-7, with D tentatively TRBD2 (6 bases). Germline-derived CDR1 and CDR2 are WSHSY and SAAADI. There are 13 residues in the CDR3. Trimming shortened V by 4 bases and J by 2 bases, and 9 bases separated the two germline ends. In DNA, the CDR3 is TGCGCCAGCAGTGTGACTAGTGCCTACGAGCAGTACTTC. Amino acids: CASSVTSAYEQYF.

V and J are TRBV28 and TRBJ2-2; tentatively, D is TRBD2 (6 bases). The CDR3 consists of 16 residues. Germline V gene sequence: CDR1 MDHEN, CDR2 SYDVKM. Trimming cost V 2 bases and J 3 bases, with 13 bases left between them. DNA of the CDR3: TGTGCCAGCAGTTTAATCACCGGGGGTTACACCGGGGAGCTGTTTTTT. This encodes CASSLITGGYTGELFF.

This chain uses TRBV2 with TRBJ2-5; weak D call: TRBD2 (7 bases). Germline values: CDR1 SNHLY, CDR2 FYNNEI. Trimming cost V 7 bases and J 7 bases, with 16 bases left between them. The CDR3 is 13 amino acids. The CDR3, as DNA: TGTGCCAGCACCAGCGAAAGGGGGGGGACCCAGTACTTC. Its translation: CASTSERGGTQYF.

This clone was counted a single time. This chain joins TRBV10-1 and TRBJ1-1; D gene ambiguous. This CDR3 is built from 13 residues. Germline CDR1 and CDR2: WNHNN and SYGVQD (reference sequence). Trimming left V 6 bases short and J 0 bases short, with 8 bases between. As DNA, the CDR3 is TGCGCCAGCAGGTTTAACATGAACACTGAAGCTTTCTTT. It yields the protein CASRFNMNTEAFF.

This chain uses TRBV29-1 with TRBJ2-7; 9 bases line up with TRBD1. The CDR3 extends over 13 amino acids. CDR1 and CDR2 from the germline V gene are SQVTM and ANQGSEA. With 4 bases clipped from V and 4 bases from J, the junction kept 5 bases outside the gene matches. CDR3 residues: CSVAGTGMYEQYF. The DNA for the CDR3 is TGCAGCGTTGCCGGGACAGGGATGTACGAGCAGTACTTC.

This chain links TRBV30 with TRBJ2-1; 7 bases are a match to TRBD2. This CDR3 region has 16 residues. The V and J ends lost 0 bases and 4 bases, in that order; junction bases with no gene match: 9. CDR1 and CDR2 (germline): GTSNPN, SVGIG (reference sequence). CDR3 in DNA: TGTGCCTGGAGTGTCAGCCGGGCTAGCGGATACAATGAGCAGTTCTTC. Translation: CAWSVSRASGYNEQFF.

The V call is TRBV19, the J call TRBJ2-7, with D possibly matching TRBD1 (5 bases). This CDR3 has 13 residues. CDR1 and CDR2 from the germline V gene are LNHDA and SQIVND (reference sequence). The germline V and J ends were trimmed by 5 bases and 0 bases, with 8 bases remaining between them. The CDR3 sequence is CASSSTGSYEQYF. In nucleotides, the CDR3 is TGTGCCAGTAGTTCCACAGGCTCCTACGAGCAGTACTTC. The full variable domain, completed using reference TRBV19 and TRBJ2-7, is DGGITQSPKYLFRKEGQNVTLSCEQNLNHDAMYWYRQDPGQGLRLIYYSQIVNDFQKGDIAEGYSVSREKKESFPLTVTSAQKNPTAFYLCASSSTGSYEQYFGPGTRLTVT.

This sequence joins TRBV7-9 and TRBJ2-5, with a tentative D call TRBD2 (5 bases). This CDR3 spans 14 amino acids. With 1 base removed from V and 4 bases from J, the gap between germline ends came to 10 bases. Germline V gene lookup returns CDR1 SEHNR and CDR2 FQNEAQ (reference sequence). The CDR3 region is CASSLDLAGETQYF. The CDR3 DNA sequence: TGTGCCAGCAGCTTAGACCTAGCCGGAGAGACCCAGTACTTC.

The chain links TRBV6-6 to TRBJ1-2; D not certain. Germline V gene data show CDR1 as MNHNY and CDR2 as SVGAGI (reference sequence). The germline V and J ends were trimmed by 3 bases and 3 bases, with 11 bases remaining between them. This CDR3 has 14 residues. DNA for the CDR3: TGTGCCAGCAGTTATTCCGGGTCCGACTATGGCTACACCTTC. As protein: CASSYSGSDYGYTF.